The T cell receptor beta chain described here comes from a study of memory CD4+ T cells and cytomegalovirus serostatus. Single viable CD3+CD4+CD8-CD45RO+ cells were sorted as the memory CD4+ T cells. Clones were sequenced by immunoSEQ multiplex PCR, and TCRdb holds only the in-frame ones, with some missing. The data show 25,000 to 35,000 clones, with over 70% seen just once and around 0.66% held by the top ten. The length of the CDR3 is 15 residues. Germline loops: CDR1 MNHEY, CDR2 SVGAGI. V was pared by 0 bases and J by 1 base, with 9 bases between. The rearrangement links TRBV6-5 to TRBJ1-1; a possible D gene is TRBD1 (6 bases). This TCR was sampled from an adult in good health and CMV-seronegative. Specimen: memory CD4+ T cells from blood. The CDR3 here is CASSYSRTANTEAFF. For the CDR3, the DNA is TGTGCCAGCAGTTACTCAAGGACAGCGAACACTGAAGCTTTCTTT.